A selection of T cell receptor beta chains follows, all from one sample in a study of T-cell memory formation after mild COVID-19. TCRdb recomputed calls from the 5' RACE reads with MiXCR, one row per CDR3 protein. The sample holds some 350,000 distinct CDR3 sequences, about an eighth seen once. Material for sequencing was PBMCs or a T cell subset sorted from them (not recorded which). The receptors originated from a man younger than 35 who had mild COVID-19 (a few samples of this study predate the infection). Cell type and time point are not known. Each CDR3 is given with its conserved first and last residue. Part of the rows lack a size; the others show once, few, many or a class for expanded clones.

clone size,J gene,V gene,CDR3 protein
NA,TRBJ1-5,TRBV4-3,CASSRHRGNQPQHF
NA,TRBJ2-5,TRBV7-9,CASSLLQGQLETQYF
many,TRBJ1-4,TRBV20-1,CSARKDRVGSRANEKLFF
many,TRBJ2-5,TRBV7-9,CASSLELWETQYF
few,TRBJ2-3,TRBV7-3,CASSLFGQGGDTQYF
few,TRBJ1-5,TRBV19,CASSSTHGLGPQHF
few,TRBJ1-3,TRBV6-5,CASSYRLDGGLGNTIYF
NA,TRBJ1-5,TRBV29-1,CSVITGGNQPQHF
NA,TRBJ1-3,TRBV6-6,CASSYRQAVSGNTIYF
NA,TRBJ1-5,TRBV2,CASSTNGGLNQPQHF
NA,TRBJ2-5,TRBV7-6,CASSPWTGGEETQYF
NA,TRBJ1-1,TRBV5-1,CASSLGEAGIMNTEAFF
few,TRBJ2-1,TRBV7-7,CASSLGQGNYNEQFF
few,TRBJ2-1,TRBV9,CASSVGAPNEQFF
once,TRBJ2-1,TRBV12-3/TRBV12-4,CASSLVPGGPINEQFF
NA,TRBJ1-3,TRBV5-1,CASKPSGGMDTIYF